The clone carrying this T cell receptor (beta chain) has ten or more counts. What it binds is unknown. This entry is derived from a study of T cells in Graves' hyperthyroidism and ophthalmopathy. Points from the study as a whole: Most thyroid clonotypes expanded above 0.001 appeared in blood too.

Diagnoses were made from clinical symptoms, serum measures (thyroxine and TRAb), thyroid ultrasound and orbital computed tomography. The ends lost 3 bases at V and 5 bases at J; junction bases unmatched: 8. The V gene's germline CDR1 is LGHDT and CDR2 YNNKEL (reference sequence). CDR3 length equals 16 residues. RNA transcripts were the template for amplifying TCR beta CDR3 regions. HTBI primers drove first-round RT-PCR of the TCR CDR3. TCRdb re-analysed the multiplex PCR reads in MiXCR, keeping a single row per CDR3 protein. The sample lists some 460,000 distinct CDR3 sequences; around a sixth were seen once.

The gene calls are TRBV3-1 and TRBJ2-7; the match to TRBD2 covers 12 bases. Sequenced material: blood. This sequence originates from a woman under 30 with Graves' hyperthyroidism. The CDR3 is CASSHQSSGGVHEQYF. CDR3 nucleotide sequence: TGTGCCAGCAGCCATCAATCTAGCGGGGGGGTCCACGAGCAGTACTTC.